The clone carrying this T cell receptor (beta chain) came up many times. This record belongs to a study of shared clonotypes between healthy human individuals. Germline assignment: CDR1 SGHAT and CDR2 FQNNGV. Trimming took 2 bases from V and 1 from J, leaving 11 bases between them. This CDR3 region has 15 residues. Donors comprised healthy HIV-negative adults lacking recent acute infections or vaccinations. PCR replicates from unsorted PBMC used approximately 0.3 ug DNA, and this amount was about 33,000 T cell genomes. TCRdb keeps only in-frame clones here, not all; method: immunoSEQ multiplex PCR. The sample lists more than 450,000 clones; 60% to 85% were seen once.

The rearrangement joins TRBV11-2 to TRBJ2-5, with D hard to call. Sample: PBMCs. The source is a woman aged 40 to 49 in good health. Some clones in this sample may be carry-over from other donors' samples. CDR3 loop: CASSLMSHPQETQYF. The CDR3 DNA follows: TGTGCCAGCAGCTTAATGTCGCACCCCCAAGAGACCCAGTACTTC. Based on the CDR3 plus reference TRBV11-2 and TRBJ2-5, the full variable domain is EAGVAQSPRYKIIEKRQSVAFWCNPISGHATLYWYQQILGQGPKLLIQFQNNGVVDDSQLPKDRFSAERLKGVDSTLKIQPAKLEDSAVYLCASSLMSHPQETQYFGPGTRLLVL.